This T cell receptor (beta chain) was captured in a study of blood T cells in healthy people across ages. PCR was performed a second time for roughly 6 to 12 cycles using a sample-barcoded 5' primer and a J-beta primer mix. MiXCR, applied by TCRdb to the 5' RACE reads, yields one record per CDR3 protein. The repertoire has about 930,000 distinct CDR3 sequences, roughly 29% of them found once; the top ten carry 10% to 13%. Russia was home to the donors, healthy Caucasian individuals aged roughly 6 to 90. Germline V CDR1 and CDR2: MDHEN, SYDVKM. V trimming: 10 bases; J trimming: 4 bases; junction bases outside the gene matches: 8. The CDR3 runs 13 residues. These data were likewise used in another study, on T cells of mothers and their children.

The chain combines TRBV28 with TRBJ1-2; 8 bases are a match to TRBD1. Sequencing was carried out using blood. The sequence derives from a woman aged 40-49 years in good health. CDR3: CAITNRGVYGYTF. The CDR3, as DNA: TGTGCCATTACTAACAGGGGGGTCTATGGCTACACCTTC.